This T cell receptor beta chain was retrieved from a study of T cell responses to AZD1222 COVID-19 vaccine. Study-wide points: Reportedly, nearly half the spike-specific TCRs target unmutated variant regions. Spike as a whole was targeted by vaccine-associated CD4 TCRs, dominant at 160-218 and 743-854.

A word on this clone: Antigen: not known.

Data came from immunoSEQ multiplex PCR; TCRdb stores just in-frame clones and leaves some out. Among under 200,000 clones listed, 90% to 95% were seen once. Germline assignment: CDR1 MNHEY and CDR2 SVGAGI. With 6 bases removed from V and 0 bases from J, the gap between germline ends came to 7 bases. The CDR3 loop spans 13 amino acids. This rearrangement joins TRBV6-5 to TRBJ2-3; no clear D. The clonotype comes from an adult who received the AZD1222 COVID-19 vaccine. The sequenced sample was peripheral blood, obtained 28 days after the second AZD1222 dose. In DNA, the CDR3 is TGTGCCAGCAGACCGCCTAGCACAGATACGCAGTATTTT. It is translated as CASRPPSTDTQYF.